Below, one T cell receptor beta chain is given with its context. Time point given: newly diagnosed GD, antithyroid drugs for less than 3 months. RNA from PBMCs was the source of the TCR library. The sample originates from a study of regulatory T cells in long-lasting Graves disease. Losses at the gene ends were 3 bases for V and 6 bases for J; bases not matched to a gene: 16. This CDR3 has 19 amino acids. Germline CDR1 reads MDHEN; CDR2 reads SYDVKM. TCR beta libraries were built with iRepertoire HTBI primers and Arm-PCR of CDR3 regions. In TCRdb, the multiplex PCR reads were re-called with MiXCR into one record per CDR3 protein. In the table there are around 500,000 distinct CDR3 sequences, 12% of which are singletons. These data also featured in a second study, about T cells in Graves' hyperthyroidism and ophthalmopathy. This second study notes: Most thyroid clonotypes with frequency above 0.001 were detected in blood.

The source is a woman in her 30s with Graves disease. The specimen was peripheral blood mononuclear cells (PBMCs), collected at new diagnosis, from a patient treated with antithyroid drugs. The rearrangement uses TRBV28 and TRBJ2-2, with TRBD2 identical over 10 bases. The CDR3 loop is CASSLGLAGDRGPPGELFF. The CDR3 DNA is TGTGCCAGCAGTTTGGGCCTAGCGGGAGACCGCGGCCCCCCCGGGGAGCTGTTTTTT. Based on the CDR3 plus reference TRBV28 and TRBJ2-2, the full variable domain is DVKVTQSSRYLVKRTGEKVFLECVQDMDHENMFWYRQDPGLGLRLIYFSYDVKMKEKGDIPEGYSVSREKKERFSLILESASTNQTSMYLCASSLGLAGDRGPPGELFFGEGSRLTVL.